The rows below give T cell receptor beta chains drawn from one sample of a study of shared clonotypes between healthy human individuals. Method: immunoSEQ multiplex PCR; TCRdb's copy keeps in-frame clones and lacks some. Among over a million clones, approximately 96% were seen once, and the ten largest hold 0.95% to 1.5%. The sample comprised naive CD4+ T cells sorted from blood. These receptors came from a young man in good health. Both conserved end residues are part of each CDR3. Each record gives: CDR3 protein, CDR3 DNA, clone size, D gene, J gene, V gene, CDR3 length. D genes are given only for firm matches. Clone size is not always given. Where it is, it says once, few, many or a class for expanded clones.

CASRRELGGELFF	TGTGCCAGCCGGCGGGAGCTTGGCGGGGAGCTGTTTTTT	-	TRBD2	TRBJ2-2	TRBV7-6	13
CASSKPGQGTYEQYF	TGTGCCAGCAGCAAACCGGGACAGGGAACCTACGAGCAGTACTTC	-	TRBD1	TRBJ2-7	TRBV28	15
CASSLESGINQAFF	TGTGCCAGCAGCTTAGAATCAGGGATAAACCAAGCTTTCTTT	-	-	TRBJ1-1	TRBV7-9	14
CASNLGHPGGEQYF	TGTGCCAGCAACCTGGGACACCCTGGAGGCGAGCAGTACTTC	once	-	TRBJ2-7	TRBV28	14
CASSERVLGPQHF	TGTGCCAGCAGTGAAAGGGTCTTAGGGCCCCAGCATTTT	-	-	TRBJ1-5	TRBV2	13
CASSQGSDTQYF	TGTGCCAGCAGCCAGGGGTCAGATACGCAGTATTTT	-	-	TRBJ2-3	TRBV7-8	12
CAISGLAGDTGELFF	TGTGCCATCAGTGGACTAGCGGGAGACACCGGGGAGCTGTTTTTT	-	TRBD2	TRBJ2-2	TRBV10-3	15
CSGKNTEAFF	TGCAGCGGGAAAAACACTGAAGCTTTCTTT	-	-	TRBJ1-1	TRBV29-1	10
CASSLGRTSGSRNEQFF	TGTGCCAGCAGCTTAGGTAGGACTAGCGGGAGTAGGAATGAGCAGTTCTTC	-	TRBD2	TRBJ2-1	TRBV7-6	17
CASSPNTGQGSEKLFF	TGCGCCAGCAGCCCCAACACGGGACAGGGGTCTGAAAAACTGTTTTTT	-	TRBD1	TRBJ1-4	TRBV5-1	16
CASSSQNTGELFF	TGTGCCAGCAGCTCGCAGAACACCGGGGAGCTGTTTTTT	-	-	TRBJ2-2	TRBV11-2	13
CASSPTYKLDTQYF	TGCGCCAGCAGCCCCACATACAAGCTAGATACGCAGTATTTT	-	-	TRBJ2-3	TRBV4-3	14
CASSKGPRDQYF	TGCGCCAGCAGCAAGGGACCGAGGGATCAGTACTTC	once	-	TRBJ2-7	TRBV5-1	12
CASRAGASNQPQHF	TGTGCCAGTAGAGCAGGGGCTAGCAATCAGCCCCAGCATTTT	few	-	TRBJ1-5	TRBV19	14
CASSIGAGVGQETQYF	TGTGCCAGTAGTATAGGTGCGGGAGTGGGACAAGAGACCCAGTACTTC	once	TRBD2	TRBJ2-5	TRBV19	16
CASSDLGQAFNQPQHF	TGTGCCAGCAGTGACTTGGGACAGGCGTTCAATCAGCCCCAGCATTTT	-	TRBD1	TRBJ1-5	TRBV2	16
CASSMVLLSNQPQHF	TGTGCCAGTAGTATGGTTTTGTTGAGCAATCAGCCCCAGCATTTT	-	-	TRBJ1-5	TRBV19	15
CASSESGTSTDTQYF	TGTGCCAGCAGTGAATCGGGAACTAGCACAGATACGCAGTATTTT	-	-	TRBJ2-3	TRBV2	15
CASSLATAGSTDTQYF	TGCGCCAGCAGCTTGGCGACTGCGGGAAGCACAGATACGCAGTATTTT	-	-	TRBJ2-3	TRBV5-1	16
CASSSSDYGYTF	TGTGCCAGCAGTTCCTCCGATTATGGCTACACCTTC	-	-	TRBJ1-2	TRBV27	12
CASSLWGSSGANVLTF	TGTGCCAGCAGTTTATGGGGCAGCTCTGGGGCCAACGTCCTGACTTTC	once	-	TRBJ2-6	TRBV27	16
CASSFWVQPQHF	TGTGCCAGCAGTTTCTGGGTTCAGCCCCAGCATTTT	-	-	TRBJ1-5	TRBV28	12
CASSGTSGSYEQYF	TGTGCCAGCAGTGGGACTAGCGGCTCCTACGAGCAGTACTTC	-	TRBD2	TRBJ2-7	TRBV6-6	14
CASSLGLQASLAGLDEQFF	TGTGCCAGCAGCTTAGGATTGCAGGCCTCACTAGCGGGACTGGATGAGCAGTTCTTC	-	TRBD2	TRBJ2-1	TRBV11-2	19